These 8 T cell receptor beta chains were sequenced from one sample in a study of OX40 agonist ivuxolimab in advanced cancers. Libraries were prepared by immunoSEQ multiplex PCR; TCRdb keeps only in-frame clonotypes and omits some of them. The sample lists tens of thousands of clones; around nine tenths were seen once. The source material was CD4+ or CD8+ T cells sorted from blood, sampled in a trial of the OX40 agonist ivuxolimab. These receptors all come from an adult with an advanced solid tumor such as melanoma, head and neck, liver or kidney cancer.

V and J are TRBV2 and TRBJ2-7; no clear D. Germline CDR1 and CDR2: SNHLY and FYNNEI. V lost 1 base to trimming and J lost 2 bases, with 3 bases between them. This CDR3 contains 12 residues. The CDR3 protein is CASSEVTYEQYF. The CDR3 DNA is TGTGCCAGCAGTGAAGTAACCTACGAGCAGTACTTC.

The chain carries TRBV19 and TRBJ2-7; D perhaps matches TRBD2 (6 bases). Germline V gene lookup returns CDR1 LNHDA and CDR2 SQIVND (reference sequence). The ends were cut back, 3 bases at V and 3 bases at J, with 18 bases in the middle. This CDR3 spans 16 amino acids. The CDR3 loop is CASSIRTGVMVYEQYF. The CDR3 DNA sequence: TGTGCCAGTAGTATCCGGACGGGGGTTATGGTCTACGAGCAGTACTTC.

The chain uses TRBV6-1 and TRBJ2-1; TRBD1 agrees at 7 bases. CDR1 and CDR2 (germline): MNHNS, SASEGT. The CDR3 extends over 14 amino acids. The V segment lost 6 bases and the J segment 4 bases; nucleotides outside the gene matches: 6. In DNA form, the CDR3 reads TGTGCCAGCAGGGCCGGGACAGCTTACAATGAGCAGTTCTTC. This encodes CASRAGTAYNEQFF.

The chain uses TRBV7-2 and TRBJ1-2, with a possible D match to TRBD1 (5 bases). This CDR3 comprises 12 residues. Trimming took off 3 bases at V and 4 bases at J, with 6 bases between the two ends. Germline lookup yields CDR1 SGHTA and CDR2 FQGNSA. CDR3 bases: TGTGCCAGCAGCTTTGGGGGCTATGGCTACACCTTC. Translating gives CASSFGGYGYTF.

This clone was seen just once. The V call is TRBV6-5, the J call TRBJ2-3, with 8 bases lining up with TRBD2. The V gene's germline CDR1 is MNHEY and CDR2 SVGAGI. The length of the CDR3 is 15 residues. V was pared by 6 bases and J by 7 bases, with 12 bases of the junction left unmatched. The CDR3 loop is CASSWGVAGMNTQYF. The CDR3 nucleotides are TGTGCCAGCAGCTGGGGGGTAGCGGGAATGAATACGCAGTATTTT.

This chain joins TRBV5-1 and TRBJ2-1; 8 bases fit TRBD2. Germline values: CDR1 SGHRS, CDR2 YFSETQ. Trimming at V came to 0 bases and at J to 6 bases, leaving 11 bases not matched to a gene. This CDR3 has 17 residues. Here the CDR3 reads CASSLVMMATSANEQFF. CDR3 DNA: TGCGCCAGCAGCTTGGTAATGATGGCGACTAGCGCCAATGAGCAGTTCTTC.

V gene TRBV7-2 combines with J gene TRBJ2-5; 10 positions match TRBD2. CDR1 SGHTA and CDR2 FQGNSA come from the germline V gene. There are 15 residues in the CDR3. Trimming took 6 bases from V and 1 from J; bases not matched to a gene: 5. For the CDR3, the DNA is TGTGCCAGCAGGGGCCTAGCGGGGGCCCAAGAGACCCAGTACTTC. It encodes CASRGLAGAQETQYF. The full variable domain, its missing parts supplied by reference TRBV7-2 and TRBJ2-5, is GAGVSQSPSNKVTEKGKDVELRCDPISGHTALYWYRQSLGQGLEFLIYFQGNSAPDKSGLPSDRFSAERTGGSVSTLTIQRTQQEDSAVYLCASRGLAGAQETQYFGPGTRLLVL.

The chain links TRBV11-2 to TRBJ2-5; D unresolved. The CDR3 covers 13 residues. Germline CDR1 SGHAT, CDR2 FQNNGV. The V gene lost 3 bases and the J gene lost 2 bases, with 7 bases spanning the gap. This chain's CDR3 is CASSLGLQETQYF. The CDR3 DNA follows: TGTGCCAGCAGCTTGGGTCTTCAAGAGACCCAGTACTTC. The full variable domain, with the rest looked up from reference TRBV11-2 and TRBJ2-5, is EAGVAQSPRYKIIEKRQSVAFWCNPISGHATLYWYQQILGQGPKLLIQFQNNGVVDDSQLPKDRFSAERLKGVDSTLKIQPAKLEDSAVYLCASSLGLQETQYFGPGTRLLVL.